The sequence of this TCR beta chain was determined in a study of cytomegalovirus exposure and HLA in healthy donors (TCRdb year 2017). In terms of the full investigation: According to a later analysis, the roughly 120 validation repertoires were produced on the same platform as the 666 repertoires of the first cohort. The study was designed to test whether signatures of past pathogen exposure could be identified by cataloging public T cell receptors. Along with the approximately 620-subject first cohort, a separate validation cohort of approximately 110 different subjects was used. To predict cytomegalovirus infection status, the study combined high-throughput TCR immunosequencing, statistical association of individual TCRs with disease status, and machine learning. The full study reports these points: The study gave a list of 150 to 200 TCR beta chains associated with cytomegalovirus. Cytomegalovirus status was reported to be diagnosed by the classifier with high specificity and sensitivity in both the original and validation cohorts. While some public TCRs were present in many individuals, most TCR sequences turned up only very rarely across donors. A later analysis had no HLA typing for the validation cohort, so co-occurrence there was scored across all 130 or so repertoires. A few of the identified cytomegalovirus-associated TCR beta chains were confirmed in vitro to be specific for cytomegalovirus antigens. It was suggested by the authors that the approach could potentially be generalized to other disease states and immunological phenotypes. A later analysis found that TCRs clustered in the first cohort also tended to co-occur in the roughly 120 validation repertoires, with just under 95% of cluster scores above 0.

Details on this clone: Its cognate antigen has yet to be identified. No much larger clonotype is one base removed from it; base qualities were not supplied.

The library relied on the immunoSEQ multiplex PCR assay. Per the original workflow: A statistical classification framework was built for diagnosing cytomegalovirus status from the catalog of TCR beta chain sequences. In TCRdb, the immuneACCESS table is reduced to in-frame sequences with V and J assigned. These tables do not hold every clone; where another copy was compared, an unresolved V gene accounts for under half, and the others remain unexplained. V and J calls plus clone size are reproduced from that table; the DNA served to infer D and trimming. This sample gives more than 85,000 clones in total; approximately 94% of them show up just once. Around 0.85% of the sample belongs to the ten largest clones. CDR1 and CDR2, per the germline V gene (reference sequence), are GTSNPN and SVGIG. Inclusive of the bounding cysteine and phenylalanine, the CDR3 is 13 residues long. Only the CDR3 portion is preserved as DNA: 39 bases, with reading frame beginning at the first base. V is clipped by 4 bases and J by 2 bases, and the sequence between their germline boundaries is 11 bases long.

The donors belonged to the validation cohort of 90 to 150 subjects, which was separate from the roughly 680-subject first cohort. The TCR originated in a woman aged 18-29 years in good health and CMV-seronegative. Sequenced input: PBMCs. The sequence links TRBV30 to TRBJ1-2; TRBD1 could be the D gene, as 6 bases match. The DNA sequence follows: TGTGCCTGGATAGGCCAGGGGAACTATGGCTACACCTTC. It is translated as CAWIGQGNYGYTF. The full variable domain, completed from the reference TRBV30 and TRBJ1-2 proteins outside the CDR3, reads SQTIHQWPATLVQPVGSPLSLECTVEGTSNPNLYWYRQAAGRGLQLLFYSVGIGQISSEVPQNLSASRPQDRQFILSSKKLLLSDSGFYLCAWIGQGNYGYTFGSGTRLTVV.